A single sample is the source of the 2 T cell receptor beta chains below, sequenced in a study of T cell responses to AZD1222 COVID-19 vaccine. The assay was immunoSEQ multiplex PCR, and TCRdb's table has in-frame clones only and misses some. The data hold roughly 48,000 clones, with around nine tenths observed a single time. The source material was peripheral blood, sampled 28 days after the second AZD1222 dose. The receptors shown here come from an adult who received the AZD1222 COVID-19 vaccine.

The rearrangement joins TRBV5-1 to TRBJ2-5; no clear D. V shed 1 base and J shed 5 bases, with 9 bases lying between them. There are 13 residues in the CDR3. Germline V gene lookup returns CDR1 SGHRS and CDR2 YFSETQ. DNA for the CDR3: TGCGCCAGCAGCTTGCTGTTAGCCGAGACCCAGTACTTC. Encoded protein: CASSLLLAETQYF. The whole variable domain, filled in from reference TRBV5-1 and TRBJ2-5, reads KAGVTQTPRYLIKTRGQQVTLSCSPISGHRSVSWYQQTPGQGLQFLFEYFSETQRNKGNFPGRFSGRQFSNSRSEMNVSTLELGDSALYLCASSLLLAETQYFGPGTRLLVL.

The CDR3: CATSRGTKTSHEQYF. CDR3 nucleotides: TGTGCCACCAGCAGAGGGACCAAAACGAGCCACGAGCAGTACTTC. This chain uses TRBV15 with TRBJ2-7; no definite D call. Looked up from germline, CDR1 is LNHNV and CDR2 is YYDKDF (reference sequence). V was clipped by 1 base and J by 5 bases, with 15 bases between them. CDR3 length: 15 amino acids.